A single sample gave rise to the 18 T cell receptor beta chains below, sequenced in a study of T cells in localized non-small cell lung cancer. TCRdb keeps only in-frame clones here, not all; method: immunoSEQ multiplex PCR. The table records approximately 43,000 clones, 85% to 90% of them present only once. The sample in question was peripheral blood, obtained before any cancer treatment. All receptors come from a woman aged 18-49 years with stage III lung adenocarcinoma.

The V and J genes are TRBV6-6 and TRBJ2-4; TRBD2 matches 14 bases. The V and J ends lost 7 bases and 8 bases, in that order; junction bases with no gene match: 10. The germline gives CDR1 MNHNY, CDR2 SVGAGI (reference sequence). CDR3 length equals 16 residues. CDR3 in amino acids: CASTRTSGGKGDIQYF. The DNA for the CDR3 is TGTGCCAGCACCCGGACTAGCGGGGGGAAGGGGGACATTCAGTACTTC.

This chain connects TRBV30 to TRBJ1-4; D gene ambiguous. The CDR3 has 13 residues. V lost 6 bases and J 3 bases, leaving 11 bases between the germline ends. Per germline, CDR1 GTSNPN and CDR2 SVGIG (reference sequence). This CDR3 reads CACQDASNEKLFF. The CDR3 region has the DNA TGTGCCTGCCAGGACGCATCTAATGAAAAACTGTTTTTT.

The J gene is TRBJ1-1, the V gene TRBV28, with D possibly matching TRBD1 (5 bases). The CDR3 has 12 residues. Germline-derived CDR1 and CDR2 are MDHEN and SYDVKM. Trimming cost V 11 bases and J 4 bases, with 14 bases left between them. The CDR3 nucleotides are TGTGCCGGGATGGGGGGAGGCACTGAAGCTTTCTTT. Protein product: CAGMGGGTEAFF.

V and J are TRBV18 and TRBJ2-1; D is ambiguous. Germline-derived CDR1 and CDR2 are KGHSH and LQKENI. V dropped 3 bases and J dropped 6 bases, with 9 bases sitting between them. The CDR3 spans 13 residues. The CDR3 loop is CASSPTTRNEQFF. CDR3 nucleotides: TGTGCCAGCTCACCGACGACACGCAATGAGCAGTTCTTC.

The rearrangement links TRBV11-3 to TRBJ2-1; no reliable D call. There are 14 residues in the CDR3. V lost 5 bases, J lost 9 bases, and 17 bases lay in between. Germline V gene lookup returns CDR1 SGHNT and CDR2 YENEEA. The CDR3 coding sequence is TGTGCCAGCAGCCCGACTTCGGTTGTGGGTGAGCAGTTCTTC. Protein sequence: CASSPTSVVGEQFF.

The rearrangement uses TRBV2 and TRBJ2-2, with no clear D. The CDR3 sequence is 15 residues long. V gave up 4 bases and J gave up 1 base, with 10 bases separating them. Germline CDR1 reads SNHLY; CDR2 reads FYNNEI. CDR3 in DNA: TGTGCCAGCAGTGCGCTTAGGGTGAACACCGGGGAGCTGTTTTTT. It translates to CASSALRVNTGELFF.

The gene calls are TRBV2 and TRBJ2-1, with unresolved D. CDR3 length: 14 amino acids. Germline V CDR1 and CDR2: SNHLY, FYNNEI. Trimming stripped 4 bases from V and 3 bases from J, with 10 bases between. Written as DNA, the CDR3 is TGTGCCAGCAGTGTCGGTTGGGGCTACAATGAGCAGTTCTTC. This encodes CASSVGWGYNEQFF.

The chain joins TRBV15 to TRBJ2-1, with a possible D match to TRBD1 (6 bases). The germline V and J ends were trimmed by 3 bases and 0 bases, with 12 bases remaining between them. The CDR3 is 16 amino acids. CDR1 and CDR2 from the germline V gene are LNHNV and YYDKDF (reference sequence). The CDR3 nucleotides read TGTGCCACCAGCAGTTGGACAGAGAGCTCCTACAATGAGCAGTTCTTC. This sequence encodes CATSSWTESSYNEQFF.

The V gene is TRBV21-1, the J gene TRBJ1-6. TRBV21-1 is described as a pseudogene. The CDR3 has 12 amino acids. CDR3 loop: CASSNLSSPLHF. DNA of the CDR3: TGTGCCAGCAGCAATTTAAGTTCACCCCTCCACTTT.

This clone was seen once. The chain is built from TRBV19 and TRBJ1-5, with D perhaps TRBD1 (6 bases). The CDR3 sequence is 16 residues long. The germline V gene has CDR1 LNHDA and CDR2 SQIVND (reference sequence). V was trimmed by 5 bases and J by 0 bases, leaving 14 bases between them. CDR3 in DNA: TGTGCCAGTAGTTGGACAGCCTCACCTAGCAATCAGCCCCAGCATTTT. It translates to CASSWTASPSNQPQHF.

The chain uses TRBV14 and TRBJ1-2, with 7 bases identical to TRBD1. The CDR3 consists of 15 residues. Germline V gene sequence: CDR1 SGHDN, CDR2 FVKESK. J lost 4 bases, V lost 3 bases, and 8 bases had no gene match. Written as DNA, the CDR3 is TGTGCCAGCAGCCAGACAGTCCAGGGGGTCTATGGCTACACCTTC. Protein product: CASSQTVQGVYGYTF.

This clone was counted once. This sequence joins TRBV7-8 and TRBJ2-1, with 13 bases that match TRBD2. V shed 8 bases, J shed 0 bases, and the junction held 16 bases outside the gene matches. Germline V gene sequence: CDR1 SGHVS, CDR2 FQNEAQ. The length of the CDR3 is 20 residues. The CDR3 spells CASLGRTLAGGLRSYNEQFF. CDR3 bases: TGTGCCAGCCTCGGGAGAACACTAGCGGGGGGGCTCCGCTCCTACAATGAGCAGTTCTTC.

For the CDR3, the DNA is TGTGCCAGCAGCTTACGGGGGGGACGGCAAATCATGAACACTGAAGCTTTCTTT. Amino acid sequence: CASSLRGGRQIMNTEAFF. The chain uses TRBV13 and TRBJ1-1; D is possibly TRBD1 (5 bases). The germline gives CDR1 PRHDT, CDR2 FYEKMQ (reference sequence). The CDR3 consists of 18 residues. V was shortened by 2 bases and J by 0 bases, with 19 bases between the two germline ends.

The rearrangement joins TRBV4-1 to TRBJ1-1; 12 nucleotides align to TRBD1. The germline CDR1 and CDR2 sequences are MGHRA and YSYEKL. With 2 bases clipped from V and 4 bases from J, the junction kept 5 bases outside the gene matches. The CDR3 contains 16 residues. The CDR3 is CASSQTGTGGGTEAFF. CDR3 DNA sequence: TGCGCCAGCAGCCAAACCGGGACAGGGGGCGGCACTGAAGCTTTCTTT.

The chain combines TRBV12-5 with TRBJ1-1; no definite D call. The CDR3 runs 14 residues. The germline CDR1 and CDR2 sequences are LGHNT and FRNRAP. Trimming pared 5 bases from V and 1 base from J, leaving 11 bases between. CDR3 region: CASGPPTANTEAFF. The CDR3, as DNA: TGTGCTAGTGGTCCCCCGACGGCGAACACTGAAGCTTTCTTT.

The genes are TRBV5-1 and TRBJ2-1; 8 bases are a match to TRBD2. CDR3 length: 17 amino acids. CDR1 SGHRS and CDR2 YFSETQ come from the germline V gene. V trimming: 4 bases; J trimming: 6 bases; junction bases outside the gene matches: 15. The DNA of the CDR3 is TGCGCCAGCAGCGTCGGGCTGGGCGGGGGGCTATTCAATGAGCAGTTCTTC. Its translation: CASSVGLGGGLFNEQFF.

This rearrangement joins TRBV15 to TRBJ1-2; D is undetermined. Trimming removed 0 bases from V and 8 bases from J, with 10 bases in between. CDR1 is LNHNV and CDR2 is YYDKDF in the germline V gene (reference sequence). This CDR3 comprises 13 residues. CDR3: CATSRDRARGYTF. The CDR3 coding sequence is TGTGCCACCAGCAGAGACCGGGCCCGGGGCTACACCTTC.

The gene calls are TRBV6-5 and TRBJ2-3, with D tentatively TRBD1 or TRBD2 (6 bases each). The CDR3 has 15 residues. Germline V gene sequence: CDR1 MNHEY, CDR2 SVGAGI. V lost 5 bases and J lost 3, with 15 bases in between. CDR3 loop: CASSGLGGLTDTQYF. The CDR3 nucleotides are TGTGCCAGCAGTGGTCTAGGGGGGTTGACAGATACGCAGTATTTT.